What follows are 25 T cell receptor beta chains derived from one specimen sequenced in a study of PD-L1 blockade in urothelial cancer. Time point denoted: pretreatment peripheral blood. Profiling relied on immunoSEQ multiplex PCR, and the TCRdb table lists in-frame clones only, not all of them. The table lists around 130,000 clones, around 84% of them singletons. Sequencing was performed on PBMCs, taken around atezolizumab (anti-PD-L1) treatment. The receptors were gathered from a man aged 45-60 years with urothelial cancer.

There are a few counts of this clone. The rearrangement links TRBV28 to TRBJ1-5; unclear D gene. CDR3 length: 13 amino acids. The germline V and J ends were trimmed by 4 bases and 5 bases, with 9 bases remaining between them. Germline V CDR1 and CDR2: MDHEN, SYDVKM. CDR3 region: CASSSGGYQPQHF. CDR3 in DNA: TGTGCCAGCAGTTCGGGAGGGTATCAGCCCCAGCATTTT.

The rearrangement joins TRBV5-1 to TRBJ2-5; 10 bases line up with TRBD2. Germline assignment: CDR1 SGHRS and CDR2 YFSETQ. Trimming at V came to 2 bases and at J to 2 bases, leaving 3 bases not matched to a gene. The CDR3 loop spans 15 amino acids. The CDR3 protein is CASSFGAGGQETQYF. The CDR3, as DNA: TGCGCCAGCAGCTTTGGAGCGGGAGGGCAAGAGACCCAGTACTTC.

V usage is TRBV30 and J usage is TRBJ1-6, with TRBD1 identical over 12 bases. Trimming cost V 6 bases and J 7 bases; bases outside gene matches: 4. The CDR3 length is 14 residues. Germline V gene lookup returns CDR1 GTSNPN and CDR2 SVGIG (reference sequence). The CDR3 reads CACPGQGANSPLHF. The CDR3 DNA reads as TGTGCCTGCCCGGGACAGGGGGCAAATTCACCCCTCCACTTT.

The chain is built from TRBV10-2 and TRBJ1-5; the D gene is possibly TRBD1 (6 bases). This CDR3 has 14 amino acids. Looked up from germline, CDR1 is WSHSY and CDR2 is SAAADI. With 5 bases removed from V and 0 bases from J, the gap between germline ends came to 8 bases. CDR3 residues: CASSRTDSNQPQHF. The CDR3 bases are TGCGCCAGCAGTCGGACAGATAGCAATCAGCCCCAGCATTTT.

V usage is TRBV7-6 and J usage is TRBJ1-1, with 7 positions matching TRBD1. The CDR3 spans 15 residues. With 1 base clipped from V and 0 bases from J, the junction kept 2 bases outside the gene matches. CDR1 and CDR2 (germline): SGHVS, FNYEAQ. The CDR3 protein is CASSLGTGLNTEAFF. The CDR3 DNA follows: TGTGCCAGCAGCTTAGGGACAGGATTGAACACTGAAGCTTTCTTT.

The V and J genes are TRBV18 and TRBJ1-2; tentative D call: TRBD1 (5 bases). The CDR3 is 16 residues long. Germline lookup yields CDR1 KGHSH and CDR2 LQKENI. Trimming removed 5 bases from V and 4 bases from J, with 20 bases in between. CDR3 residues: CASSRSGYDLGYGYTF. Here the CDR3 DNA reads TGTGCCAGCTCAAGGTCAGGGTATGATTTGGGCTATGGCTACACCTTC.

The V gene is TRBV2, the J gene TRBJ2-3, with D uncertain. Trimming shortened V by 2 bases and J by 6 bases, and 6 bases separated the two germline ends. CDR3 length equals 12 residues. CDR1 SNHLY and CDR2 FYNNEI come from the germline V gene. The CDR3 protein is CASSEFVDTQYF. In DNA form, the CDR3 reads TGTGCCAGCAGTGAATTCGTCGATACGCAGTATTTT.

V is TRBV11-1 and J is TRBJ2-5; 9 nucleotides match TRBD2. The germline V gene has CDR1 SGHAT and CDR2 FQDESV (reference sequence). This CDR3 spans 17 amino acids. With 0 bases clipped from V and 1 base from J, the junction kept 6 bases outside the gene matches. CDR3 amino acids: CASSLAKIAGVQETQYF. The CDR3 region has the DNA TGTGCCAGCAGCTTAGCGAAAATAGCGGGAGTCCAAGAGACCCAGTACTTC.

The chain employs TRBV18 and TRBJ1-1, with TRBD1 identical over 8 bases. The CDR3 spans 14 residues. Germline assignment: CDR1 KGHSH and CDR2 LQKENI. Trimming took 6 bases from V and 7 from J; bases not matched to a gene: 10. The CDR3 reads CASSATGDLIEAFF. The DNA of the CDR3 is TGTGCCAGCTCCGCGACAGGGGATCTCATTGAAGCTTTCTTT.

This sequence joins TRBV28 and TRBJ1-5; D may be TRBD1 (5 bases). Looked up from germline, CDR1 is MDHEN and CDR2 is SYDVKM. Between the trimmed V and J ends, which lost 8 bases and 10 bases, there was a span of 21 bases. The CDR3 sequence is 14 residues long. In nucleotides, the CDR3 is TGTGCCAGCTATGCTAGGGGCTCCATCAAACCCCAGCATTTT. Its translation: CASYARGSIKPQHF.

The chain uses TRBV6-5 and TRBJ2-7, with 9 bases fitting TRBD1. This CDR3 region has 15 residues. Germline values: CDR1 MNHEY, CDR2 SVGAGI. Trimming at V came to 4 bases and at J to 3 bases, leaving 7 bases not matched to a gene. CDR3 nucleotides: TGTGCCAGCAGTTCGAACAGGGGGCTTCTCTACGAGCAGTACTTC. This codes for CASSSNRGLLYEQYF.

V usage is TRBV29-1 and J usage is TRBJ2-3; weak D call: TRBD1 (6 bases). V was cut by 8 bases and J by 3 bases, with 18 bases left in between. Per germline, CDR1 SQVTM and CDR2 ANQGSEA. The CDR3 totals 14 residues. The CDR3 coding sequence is TGCAGCTACCTAGGCGGACAGTTGACAGATACGCAGTATTTT. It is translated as CSYLGGQLTDTQYF.

The CDR3 DNA reads as TGTGCCAGTAGCCCCTGGGAGGTGTCGCCCCGGGAGCAGTACTTC. Translation gives CASSPWEVSPREQYF. The V and J genes are TRBV19 and TRBJ2-7; a possible D gene is TRBD2 (6 bases). V lost 6 bases, J lost 7 bases, and 22 bases lay in between. The CDR3 covers 15 residues. CDR1 is LNHDA and CDR2 is SQIVND in the germline V gene (reference sequence).

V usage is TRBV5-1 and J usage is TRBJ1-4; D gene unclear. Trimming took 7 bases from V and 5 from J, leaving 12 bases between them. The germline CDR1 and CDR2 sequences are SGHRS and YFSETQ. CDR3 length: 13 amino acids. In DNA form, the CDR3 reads TGCGCCAGCTCCGATGCGTTGAATGAAAAACTGTTTTTT. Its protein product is CASSDALNEKLFF.

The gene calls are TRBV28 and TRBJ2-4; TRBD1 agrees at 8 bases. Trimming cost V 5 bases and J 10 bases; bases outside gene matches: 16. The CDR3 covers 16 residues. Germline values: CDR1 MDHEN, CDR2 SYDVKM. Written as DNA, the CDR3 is TGTGCCAGCAGTACGAAACAACTAGGGACAGGCAGTATTCAGTACTTC. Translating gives CASSTKQLGTGSIQYF.

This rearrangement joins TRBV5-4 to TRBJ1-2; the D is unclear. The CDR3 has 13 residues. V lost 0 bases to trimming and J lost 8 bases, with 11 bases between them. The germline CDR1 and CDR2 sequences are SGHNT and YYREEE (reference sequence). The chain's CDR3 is CASSLAGVGGYTF. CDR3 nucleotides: TGTGCCAGCAGCTTGGCCGGAGTAGGCGGCTACACCTTC.

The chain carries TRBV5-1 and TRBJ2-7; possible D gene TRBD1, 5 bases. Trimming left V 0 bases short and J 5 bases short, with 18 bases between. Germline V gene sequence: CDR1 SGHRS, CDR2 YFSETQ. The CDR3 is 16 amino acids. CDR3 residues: CASSLGRQGRSHEQYF. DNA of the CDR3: TGCGCCAGCAGCTTGGGCAGGCAGGGTAGGTCCCACGAGCAGTACTTC.

CDR3: CATSRDQGGANTGELFF. CDR3 sequence (DNA): TGTGCCACCAGCAGAGATCAGGGCGGAGCGAACACCGGGGAGCTGTTTTTT. The rearrangement links TRBV15 to TRBJ2-2; possibly TRBD1 for D (5 bases). CDR1 and CDR2 from the germline V gene are LNHNV and YYDKDF (reference sequence). The length of the CDR3 is 17 residues. The V end lost 0 bases, the J end lost 0 bases, and 11 bases lay between the germline ends.

The CDR3 is CASSLNSASYNEQFF. The CDR3 DNA is TGTGCCAGCAGCCTTAATAGCGCTTCCTACAATGAGCAGTTCTTC. This rearrangement joins TRBV7-9 to TRBJ2-1; D may be TRBD2 (5 bases). The V end was cut by 5 bases, the J end by 1 base, with 12 bases between. Germline CDR1 reads SEHNR; CDR2 reads FQNEAQ (reference sequence). The CDR3 has 15 residues.

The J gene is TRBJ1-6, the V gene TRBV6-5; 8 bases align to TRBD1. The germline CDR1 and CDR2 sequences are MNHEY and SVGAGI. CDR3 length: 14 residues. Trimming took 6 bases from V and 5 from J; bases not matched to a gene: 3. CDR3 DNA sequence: TGTGCCAGCAGCCGGGACAGGCATAATTCACCCCTCCACTTT. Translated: CASSRDRHNSPLHF.

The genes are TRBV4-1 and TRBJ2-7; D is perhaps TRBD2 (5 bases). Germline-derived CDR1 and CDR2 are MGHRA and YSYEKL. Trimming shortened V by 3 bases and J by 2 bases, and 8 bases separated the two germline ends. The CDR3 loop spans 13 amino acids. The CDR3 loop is CASSQGVTYEQYF. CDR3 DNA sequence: TGCGCCAGCAGCCAGGGAGTCACCTACGAGCAGTACTTC.

CDR3 in amino acids: CASSPDRGTDTQYF. CDR3 in DNA: TGTGCCAGCTCACCGGACAGGGGAACAGATACGCAGTATTTT. The V call is TRBV18, the J call TRBJ2-3; 9 positions agree with TRBD1. CDR1 and CDR2 from the germline V gene are KGHSH and LQKENI. J was trimmed by 3 bases and V by 3 bases; bases with no gene match: 1. The CDR3 is 14 amino acids.

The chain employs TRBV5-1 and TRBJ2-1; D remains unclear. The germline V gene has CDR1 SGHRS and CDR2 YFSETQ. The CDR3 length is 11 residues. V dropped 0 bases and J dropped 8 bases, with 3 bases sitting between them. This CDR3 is CASSLDYEQFF. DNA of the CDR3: TGCGCCAGCAGCTTGGACTATGAGCAGTTCTTC.

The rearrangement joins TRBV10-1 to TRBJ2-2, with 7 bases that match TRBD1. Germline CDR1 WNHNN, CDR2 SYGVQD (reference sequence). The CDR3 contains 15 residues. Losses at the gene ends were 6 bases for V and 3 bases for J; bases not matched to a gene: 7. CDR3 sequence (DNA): TGCGCCAGCAGCTCGACAGGGCGAGACACCGGGGAGCTGTTTTTT. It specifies CASSSTGRDTGELFF.

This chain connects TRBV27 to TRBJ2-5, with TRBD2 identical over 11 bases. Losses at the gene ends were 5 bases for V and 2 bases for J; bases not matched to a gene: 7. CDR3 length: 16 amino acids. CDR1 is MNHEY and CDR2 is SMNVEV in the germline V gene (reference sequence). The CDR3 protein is CASSTLTSGTQETQYF. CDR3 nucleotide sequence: TGTGCCAGCAGTACTCTGACTAGCGGGACTCAAGAGACCCAGTACTTC.